These 21 T cell receptor beta chains were sequenced from one sample in a study of T cell changes during pregnancy in multiple sclerosis. Clones were sequenced by immunoSEQ multiplex PCR, and TCRdb holds only the in-frame ones, with some missing. The data show about 40,000 clones, roughly nine tenths seen once. The specimen comprised CD4+ T cells from peripheral blood mononuclear cells, sampled before pregnancy. These receptors came from a female donor with multiple sclerosis, enrolled in a pregnancy study.

The V call is TRBV19, the J call TRBJ2-6; TRBD2 might be the D (6 bases). This CDR3 region has 15 residues. V lost 6 bases and J 0 bases, leaving 9 bases between the germline ends. Looked up from germline, CDR1 is LNHDA and CDR2 is SQIVND (reference sequence). The CDR3 bases are TGTGCCAGTAGCTTACTAGCCTCTGGGGCCAACGTCCTGACTTTC. Its protein product is CASSLLASGANVLTF.

In nucleotides, the CDR3 is TGTGCCAGCAGCCCGCAGGGTAGCTTTAATGAAAAACTGTTTTTT. Translation: CASSPQGSFNEKLFF. This sequence joins TRBV7-2 and TRBJ1-4; D perhaps matches TRBD1 (5 bases). The ends were cut back, 5 bases at V and 4 bases at J, with 14 bases in the middle. The CDR3 runs to 15 residues. Germline CDR1 SGHTA, CDR2 FQGNSA. The full variable domain, rest sourced from reference TRBV7-2 and TRBJ1-4, is GAGVSQSPSNKVTEKGKDVELRCDPISGHTALYWYRQSLGQGLEFLIYFQGNSAPDKSGLPSDRFSAERTGGSVSTLTIQRTQQEDSAVYLCASSPQGSFNEKLFFGSGTQLSVL.

This clone was found a few times. This chain links TRBV6-1 with TRBJ1-5; perhaps TRBD1 as D (5 bases). Trimming pared 0 bases from V and 4 bases from J, leaving 10 bases between. The CDR3 is 15 amino acids. Germline CDR1 reads MNHNS; CDR2 reads SASEGT. The CDR3 DNA is TGTGCCAGCAGTGAAGCAGGCGGGGCAAATCAGCCCCAGCATTTT. Translated, it gives CASSEAGGANQPQHF.

The J gene is TRBJ2-5, the V gene TRBV28, with D maybe TRBD1 (6 bases). V was pared by 2 bases and J by 2 bases, with 6 bases between. The CDR3 contains 13 residues. The germline gives CDR1 MDHEN, CDR2 SYDVKM. This chain's CDR3 is CASSLRGQETQYF. DNA for the CDR3: TGTGCCAGCAGTTTAAGGGGGCAAGAGACCCAGTACTTC.

Remarks on this clone: Germline is not matched at one junction end, which may reflect a read error. The chain links TRBV7-9 to TRBJ1-5; 8 bases agree with TRBD1. From germline, CDR1 is SEHNR and CDR2 FQNEAQ (reference sequence). This CDR3 has 13 amino acids. The CDR3 coding sequence is TGTGCCAGCAGCCCAGGGGGCAACCAGCCCCAGCATTTT. Protein product: CASSPGGNQPQHF.

The genes are TRBV6-7 and TRBJ1-4; D uncertain. TRBV6-7 is an open reading frame whose function is uncertain. This CDR3 spans 13 amino acids. Trimming pared 0 bases from V and 8 bases from J, leaving 7 bases between. Here the CDR3 reads CASSYSIGEKLFF. The CDR3 region has the DNA TGTGCCAGCAGTTACTCGATTGGCGAAAAACTGTTTTTT.

The V call is TRBV6-5, the J call TRBJ2-3; a weak D match, TRBD1 (6 bases). Trimming removed 5 bases from V and 1 base from J, with 10 bases in between. The length of the CDR3 is 14 residues. Germline V gives CDR1 MNHEY, CDR2 SVGAGI. The DNA for the CDR3 is TGTGCCAGCAGTACAGGGTTGGGCACAGATACGCAGTATTTT. Encoded protein: CASSTGLGTDTQYF.

The rearrangement uses TRBV11-2 and TRBJ1-1; TRBD1 is a possible D gene (6 bases). CDR1 and CDR2 from the germline V gene are SGHAT and FQNNGV. This CDR3 is 14 amino acids long. Trimming stripped 1 base from V and 4 bases from J, with 10 bases between. This CDR3 is CASSLGAGVTEAFF. The CDR3 nucleotides read TGTGCCAGCAGCTTAGGGGCAGGGGTCACTGAAGCTTTCTTT.

The chain recombines TRBV30 with TRBJ2-5; the match to TRBD1 covers 12 bases. This CDR3 has 18 residues. Germline trimming cut 2 bases from V and 1 base from J; bases unmatched to any gene: 11. Germline V gene data show CDR1 as GTSNPN and CDR2 as SVGIG (reference sequence). CDR3 amino acids: CAWSLPGTGGAGQETQYF. The DNA of the CDR3 is TGTGCCTGGAGTCTCCCCGGGACAGGGGGCGCGGGCCAAGAGACCCAGTACTTC.

The chain employs TRBV7-9 and TRBJ2-2; 12 positions agree with TRBD2. The CDR3 totals 17 residues. Trimming took 5 bases from V and 4 from J; bases not matched to a gene: 8. Germline V gene lookup returns CDR1 SEHNR and CDR2 FQNEAQ (reference sequence). CDR3 nucleotide sequence: TGTGCCAGCAGCCGGGACCTAGCGGGAGGGCCCACCGGGGAGCTGTTTTTT. Protein: CASSRDLAGGPTGELFF. The whole variable domain, filled in from reference TRBV7-9 and TRBJ2-2, reads DTGVSQNPRHKITKRGQNVTFRCDPISEHNRLYWYRQTLGQGPEFLTYFQNEAQLEKSRLLSDRFSAERPKGSFSTLEIQRTEQGDSAMYLCASSRDLAGGPTGELFFGEGSRLTVL.

V usage is TRBV2 and J usage is TRBJ1-1; TRBD1 aligns across 7 bases. The germline gives CDR1 SNHLY, CDR2 FYNNEI. The V segment lost 4 bases and the J segment 1 base; nucleotides outside the gene matches: 6. The CDR3 is 15 amino acids. The CDR3 bases are TGTGCCAGCAGTGGGCAGGGACAGCAGAACACTGAAGCTTTCTTT. It specifies CASSGQGQQNTEAFF.

The CDR3 protein is CASSPTGRETQYF. In nucleotides, the CDR3 is TGTGCCAGCAGCCCCACAGGGAGAGAGACCCAGTACTTC. This chain links TRBV7-9 with TRBJ2-5; D is possibly TRBD1 (6 bases). Germline CDR1 and CDR2: SEHNR and FQNEAQ (reference sequence). Trimming left V 5 bases short and J 4 bases short, with 11 bases between. This CDR3 has 13 amino acids. Complete variable domain (other parts from reference TRBV7-9 and TRBJ2-5): DTGVSQNPRHKITKRGQNVTFRCDPISEHNRLYWYRQTLGQGPEFLTYFQNEAQLEKSRLLSDRFSAERPKGSFSTLEIQRTEQGDSAMYLCASSPTGRETQYFGPGTRLLVL.

This chain joins TRBV11-3 and TRBJ2-3, with 9 bases matching TRBD1. Unmatched junction bases numbered 1, after V lost 2 bases and J lost 4 bases. The CDR3 extends over 14 amino acids. Germline V gives CDR1 SGHNT, CDR2 YENEEA. The CDR3 DNA sequence: TGTGCCAGCAGCTTACGACAGGGGGCAGATACGCAGTATTTT. As protein: CASSLRQGADTQYF.

The chain has TRBV14 and TRBJ1-2; D might be TRBD1 (6 bases). The length of the CDR3 is 17 residues. Germline loops: CDR1 SGHDN, CDR2 FVKESK. V was trimmed by 2 bases and J by 1 base, leaving 17 bases between them. The CDR3 here is CASSQRDTSNLNYGYTF. The CDR3 DNA follows: TGTGCCAGCAGCCAAAGGGACACCTCTAACCTTAACTATGGCTACACCTTC. Together with reference TRBV14 and TRBJ1-2, the CDR3 gives the full variable domain: EAGVTQFPSHSVIEKGQTVTLRCDPISGHDNLYWYRRVMGKEIKFLLHFVKESKQDESGMPNNRFLAERTGGTYSTLKVQPAELEDSGVYFCASSQRDTSNLNYGYTFGSGTRLTVV.

The gene calls are TRBV30 and TRBJ2-2, with a possible D match to TRBD2 (6 bases). Germline V lookup: CDR1 GTSNPN, CDR2 SVGIG (reference sequence). The CDR3 runs to 14 residues. The ends were cut back, 3 bases at V and 2 bases at J, with 10 bases in the middle. The chain's CDR3 is CAWRRGLNTGELFF. As DNA, the CDR3 is TGTGCCTGGAGACGGGGACTCAACACCGGGGAGCTGTTTTTT. Using reference TRBV30 and TRBJ2-2 for the parts outside the CDR3, the full variable domain is SQTIHQWPATLVQPVGSPLSLECTVEGTSNPNLYWYRQAAGRGLQLLFYSVGIGQISSEVPQNLSASRPQDRQFILSSKKLLLSDSGFYLCAWRRGLNTGELFFGEGSRLTVL.

V gene TRBV6-1 combines with J gene TRBJ1-1; unclear D gene. This CDR3 has 12 residues. V gave up 6 bases and J gave up 8 bases, with 13 bases separating them. Germline CDR1 and CDR2: MNHNS and SASEGT. This chain's CDR3 is CASRAPFPEAFF. The CDR3 DNA reads as TGTGCCAGCAGGGCACCCTTCCCAGAAGCTTTCTTT.

This rearrangement joins TRBV18 to TRBJ2-7; 11 nucleotides agree with TRBD2. CDR3 size: 18 residues. Germline V gene lookup returns CDR1 KGHSH and CDR2 LQKENI. The ends lost 1 base at V and 2 bases at J; junction bases unmatched: 10. This chain's CDR3 is CASSPLESGLAGPYEQYF. The CDR3 DNA follows: TGTGCCAGCTCACCACTCGAATCAGGACTAGCGGGTCCCTACGAGCAGTACTTC.

The chain joins TRBV5-8 to TRBJ1-5, with D perhaps TRBD1 (6 bases). The V gene lost 2 bases and the J gene lost 2 bases, with 11 bases spanning the gap. The CDR3 length is 15 residues. Germline-derived CDR1 and CDR2 are SGHTS and YDEGEE. CDR3 region: CASSFRGTGNQPQHF. CDR3 nucleotide sequence: TGTGCCAGCAGCTTCAGGGGAACTGGCAATCAGCCCCAGCATTTT.

The J gene is TRBJ2-2, the V gene TRBV23-1, with D possibly matching TRBD1 (7 bases). Being an ORF, TRBV23-1 has a function that is uncertain. V shed 7 bases and J shed 1 base, with 16 bases lying between them. The CDR3 loop spans 16 amino acids. CDR3 in amino acids: CASTLGRTGNTGELFF. In nucleotides, the CDR3 is TGCGCCAGCACCCTGGGGAGGACAGGGAACACCGGGGAGCTGTTTTTT.

The chain employs TRBV7-2 and TRBJ2-1, with 9 bases lining up with TRBD2. This CDR3 has 16 amino acids. The ends lost 5 bases at V and 7 bases at J; junction bases unmatched: 12. Germline CDR1 SGHTA, CDR2 FQGNSA. CDR3 DNA sequence: TGTGCCAGCAGCCCAGCGGGGGGACTGAGCAGGAATGAGCAGTTCTTC. It yields the protein CASSPAGGLSRNEQFF.

The chain carries TRBV4-2 and TRBJ2-5; tentatively, D is TRBD1 (7 bases). Germline V CDR1 and CDR2: LGHNA, YNFKEQ. This CDR3 region has 19 residues. Trimming removed 2 bases at V and 5 bases at J, with 27 bases between. The CDR3 bases are TGTGCCAGCAGCCAAACCCAGGGGGGCTTAGGGAACAACCGGGAGACCCAGTACTTC. Translated: CASSQTQGGLGNNRETQYF.